The 28 T cell receptor beta chains in this list originate from one sample, sequenced in a study of blood T cell repertoires in COVID-19. This table comes from immunoSEQ multiplex PCR, and its TCRdb copy is limited to in-frame clones, with some not included. The sample holds 340,000 or so clones, 80% to 90% seen once. The sequencing input was peripheral blood. The receptors here all came from a young man with active or convalescent COVID-19.

On this clone itself: One junction end disagrees with the germline gene, perhaps due to a read error. The rearrangement links TRBV7-2 to TRBJ2-7; TRBD1 matches 7 bases. Germline-derived CDR1 and CDR2 are SGHTA and FQGNSA. This CDR3 comprises 10 residues. DNA for the CDR3: TGTGCCAGCAGCTCTGGGACAGATCACTTC. It encodes CASSSGTDHF.

This clone has only a few counts. This chain connects TRBV7-3 to TRBJ2-3; maybe TRBD1 (7 bases). V lost 5 bases, J lost 5 bases, and 20 bases lay in between. The CDR3 runs 16 residues. From germline, CDR1 is SGHTA and CDR2 FQGTGA. This CDR3 is CASSPSARGAQDTQYF. The DNA for the CDR3 is TGTGCCAGCAGCCCATCAGCCAGGGGGGCCCAAGATACGCAGTATTTT.

This clone has ten or more counts. The rearrangement links TRBV9 to TRBJ2-1; TRBD2 matches 8 bases. J gave up 2 bases and V 4 bases, and 2 bases lay outside the gene matches. Germline lookup yields CDR1 SGDLS and CDR2 YYNGEE. The CDR3 length is 14 residues. Here the CDR3 DNA reads TGTGCCAGCAGCACGGGACTAGCCTACAATGAGCAGTTCTTC. Translating gives CASSTGLAYNEQFF.

V usage is TRBV7-9 and J usage is TRBJ1-1, with TRBD1 identical over 10 bases. In germline, CDR1 is SEHNR, CDR2 FQNEAQ (reference sequence). V was clipped by 1 base and J by 2 bases; unmatched bases: 10. This CDR3 comprises 18 residues. CDR3 DNA sequence: TGTGCCAGCAGCTTAGTTGATTGGGGGACAGGGGCTAACACTGAAGCTTTCTTT. Its translation: CASSLVDWGTGANTEAFF.

This sequence joins TRBV10-1 and TRBJ2-1, with 15 bases that match TRBD2. Germline V gene lookup returns CDR1 WNHNN and CDR2 SYGVQD (reference sequence). The ends lost 6 bases at V and 0 bases at J; junction bases unmatched: 18. The CDR3 has 22 amino acids. Here the CDR3 reads CASSLSRRGLAGGKSSYNEQFF. The CDR3 region has the DNA TGCGCCAGCAGCCTCTCCCGAAGGGGACTAGCGGGGGGCAAGAGCTCCTACAATGAGCAGTTCTTC.

The chain recombines TRBV4-2 with TRBJ2-6; unclear D gene. Germline CDR1 LGHNA, CDR2 YNFKEQ. V lost 6 bases, J lost 4 bases, and 7 bases lay in between. CDR3 size: 13 residues. The CDR3 loop is CASRPEGANVLTF. The CDR3 bases are TGTGCCAGCAGACCTGAGGGGGCCAACGTCCTGACTTTC.

This clone was detected only a few times. The gene calls are TRBV10-3 and TRBJ2-7, with D uncertain. The V gene lost 6 bases and the J gene lost 0 bases, with 9 bases spanning the gap. The CDR3 has 13 residues. Germline V gene lookup returns CDR1 ENHRY and CDR2 SYGVKD. CDR3 bases: TGTGCCATCAGCGTACAGTACTCCTACGAGCAGTACTTC. This codes for CAISVQYSYEQYF.

The chain couples TRBV27 to TRBJ2-3; no clear D. The germline CDR1 and CDR2 sequences are MNHEY and SMNVEV (reference sequence). The length of the CDR3 is 13 residues. Trimming removed 0 bases at V and 7 bases at J, with 8 bases between. CDR3 sequence (DNA): TGTGCCAGCAGTTTATCCCCCGCGTATACGCAGTATTTT. Protein sequence: CASSLSPAYTQYF.

The rearrangement uses TRBV28 and TRBJ2-7, with D possibly being TRBD1 (6 bases). Germline values: CDR1 MDHEN, CDR2 SYDVKM. The CDR3 loop spans 14 amino acids. With 2 bases removed from V and 4 bases from J, the gap between germline ends came to 12 bases. The CDR3 loop is CASSLLGQRYEQYF. For the CDR3, the DNA is TGTGCCAGCAGTTTACTCGGACAGCGATACGAGCAGTACTTC.

The gene calls are TRBV13 and TRBJ2-1, with 8 positions matching TRBD2. V lost 0 bases and J lost 4; bases outside the gene matches: 5. The germline V gene encodes CDR1 PRHDT and CDR2 FYEKMQ (reference sequence). The CDR3 is 16 amino acids. The CDR3 reads CASSLGSLAAYNEQFF. DNA for the CDR3: TGTGCCAGCAGCTTAGGATCACTAGCGGCTTACAATGAGCAGTTCTTC. The whole variable domain, remainder taken from reference TRBV13 and TRBJ2-1, is AAGVIQSPRHLIKEKRETATLKCYPIPRHDTVYWYQQGPGQDPQFLISFYEKMQSDKGSIPDRFSAQQFSDYHSELNMSSLELGDSALYFCASSLGSLAAYNEQFFGPGTRLTVL.

The chain employs TRBV9 and TRBJ2-1, with D possibly matching TRBD2 (6 bases). CDR3 length equals 18 residues. Trimming shortened V by 0 bases and J by 0 bases, and 16 bases separated the two germline ends. The germline CDR1 and CDR2 sequences are SGDLS and YYNGEE. Here the CDR3 reads CASSVGSRGAASYNEQFF. Written as DNA, the CDR3 is TGTGCCAGCAGCGTAGGGTCGCGGGGCGCCGCCTCCTACAATGAGCAGTTCTTC.

The chain carries TRBV5-1 and TRBJ2-5, with D maybe TRBD1 (7 bases). V dropped 2 bases and J dropped 4 bases, with 18 bases sitting between them. CDR1 is SGHRS and CDR2 is YFSETQ in the germline V gene. CDR3 length: 16 amino acids. The CDR3 region is CASSFGGGASAETQYF. In DNA, the CDR3 is TGCGCCAGCAGCTTTGGAGGGGGCGCTTCGGCAGAGACCCAGTACTTC.

With respect to this clone: Within the sample, other DNA sequences also encode this same CDR3. The chain uses TRBV5-1 and TRBJ2-3, with 10 bases lining up with TRBD2. Trimming at V came to 2 bases and at J to 2 bases, leaving 8 bases not matched to a gene. This CDR3 spans 17 amino acids. Germline V gene data show CDR1 as SGHRS and CDR2 as YFSETQ. CDR3 protein: CASSLGLAGAVTDTQYF. CDR3 in DNA: TGCGCCAGCAGCTTAGGGCTAGCGGGGGCCGTCACAGATACGCAGTATTTT.

J is TRBJ2-7 and V is TRBV18; 7 bases are shared with TRBD2. The CDR3 sequence is 14 residues long. Germline V gene data show CDR1 as KGHSH and CDR2 as LQKENI. V shed 2 bases, J shed 6 bases, and the junction held 7 bases outside the gene matches. Written as DNA, the CDR3 is TGTGCCAGCTCACCAGCGGGGGAATGGAGCGAGCAGTACTTC. Translating gives CASSPAGEWSEQYF.

V is TRBV11-3 and J is TRBJ2-3; tentatively, D is TRBD2 (5 bases). The CDR3 totals 16 residues. The germline gives CDR1 SGHNT, CDR2 YENEEA. The V and J ends lost 1 base and 2 bases respectively, with 13 bases between them. Here the CDR3 reads CASSLGRRTVTDTQYF. The DNA of the CDR3 is TGTGCCAGCAGCTTAGGGAGGCGGACCGTCACAGATACGCAGTATTTT.

The J gene is TRBJ2-3, the V gene TRBV6-2 or TRBV6-3; 8 nucleotides agree with TRBD1. V dropped 5 bases and J dropped 2; count of bases not matched to a gene: 3. Germline values: CDR1 MNHEY, CDR2 SVGEGT. The CDR3 extends over 14 amino acids. The CDR3 is CASSRQGPTDTQYF. Here the CDR3 DNA reads TGTGCCAGCAGTCGACAGGGGCCCACAGATACGCAGTATTTT.

This clone came up a few times. V and J are TRBV7-2 and TRBJ2-7; 7 bases are shared with TRBD2. The ends lost 5 bases at V and 5 bases at J; junction bases unmatched: 6. Germline values: CDR1 SGHTA, CDR2 FQGNSA. This CDR3 has 13 amino acids. The CDR3 is CASSPVAGDEQYF. In DNA, the CDR3 is TGTGCCAGCAGCCCTGTGGCGGGGGACGAGCAGTACTTC.

The chain couples TRBV12-3 or TRBV12-4 to TRBJ1-3; no firm D call. The CDR3 runs 11 residues. V dropped 7 bases and J dropped 3 bases, with 4 bases sitting between them. The CDR3 sequence: CASTFGNTIYF. The CDR3 DNA follows: TGTGCCAGCACCTTTGGAAACACCATATATTTT.

This clone was counted only a few times. The same CDR3 can be traced to other DNA sequences in this sample. V is TRBV2 and J is TRBJ2-1; TRBD2 might be the D (6 bases). This CDR3 region has 14 residues. Germline values: CDR1 SNHLY, CDR2 FYNNEI. V was trimmed by 8 bases and J by 4 bases, leaving 15 bases between them. The CDR3 DNA sequence: TGTGCCAGCCTCGGAGGGAGCACTTACAATGAGCAGTTCTTC. Amino acids: CASLGGSTYNEQFF.

V usage is TRBV6-5 and J usage is TRBJ1-3, with D perhaps matching TRBD1 (5 bases). The length of the CDR3 is 15 residues. Trimming removed 6 bases from V and 0 bases from J, with 12 bases in between. CDR1 and CDR2 from the germline V gene are MNHEY and SVGAGI. CDR3 residues: CASSLGGSSGNTIYF. The CDR3, as DNA: TGTGCCAGCAGCCTCGGGGGATCCTCTGGAAACACCATATATTTT.

The rearrangement links TRBV7-8 to TRBJ2-5; 7 nucleotides match TRBD2. Germline values: CDR1 SGHVS, CDR2 FQNEAQ. J gave up 10 bases and V 5 bases, and 10 bases lay outside the gene matches. The CDR3 extends over 13 amino acids. Here the CDR3 DNA reads TGTGCCAGCAGCGGATGGGGGGGTCCGGACCAGTACTTC. It translates to CASSGWGGPDQYF.

The count of this clone is one. The gene calls are TRBV27 and TRBJ2-5; perhaps TRBD1 as D (6 bases). V dropped 6 bases and J dropped 6 bases, with 8 bases sitting between them. CDR1 is MNHEY and CDR2 is SMNVEV in the germline V gene (reference sequence). This CDR3 has 11 amino acids. Written as DNA, the CDR3 is TGTGCCAGCAGCTGGGGGCAGACCCAGTACTTC. Translation: CASSWGQTQYF.

The genes are TRBV5-1 and TRBJ1-1; D remains ambiguous. Germline V gene data show CDR1 as SGHRS and CDR2 as YFSETQ. Trimming removed 4 bases from V and 10 bases from J, with 14 bases in between. The CDR3 runs 12 residues. DNA of the CDR3: TGCGCCAGCAGCCCCGGAGGAGATGTAGCTTTCTTT. The encoded protein is CASSPGGDVAFF.

The chain uses TRBV3-1 (or the pseudogene TRBV3-2) and TRBJ1-5; D not certain. Germline loops: CDR1 LGHDT, CDR2 YNNKEL (reference sequence). V shed 3 bases and J shed 2 bases, with 14 bases lying between them. CDR3 size: 16 residues. The CDR3 loop reads CASSQSTDPRNQPQHF. The CDR3 DNA is TGTGCCAGCAGCCAGTCTACAGACCCACGCAATCAGCCCCAGCATTTT.

This sequence joins TRBV14 and TRBJ2-1, with 7 bases lining up with TRBD1. This CDR3 region has 16 residues. J gave up 4 bases and V 1 base, and 7 bases lay outside the gene matches. Germline V gene sequence: CDR1 SGHDN, CDR2 FVKESK. The CDR3 bases are TGTGCCAGCAGCCAAGTGCGACAGGGAGTTTACAATGAGCAGTTCTTC. This encodes CASSQVRQGVYNEQFF.

This clone is a singleton in its sample. The chain employs TRBV19 and TRBJ2-3, with TRBD2 identical over 13 bases. V shed 4 bases, J shed 4 bases, and the junction held 8 bases outside the gene matches. CDR1 is LNHDA and CDR2 is SQIVND in the germline V gene (reference sequence). The CDR3 length is 17 residues. In nucleotides, the CDR3 is TGTGCCAGTAGTAAGAAGGGAACTAGCGGGAGGGCAGATACGCAGTATTTT. This codes for CASSKKGTSGRADTQYF.

The gene calls are TRBV7-2 and TRBJ1-4, with D tentatively TRBD1 (5 bases). The CDR3 totals 13 residues. Germline loops: CDR1 SGHTA, CDR2 FQGNSA. With 6 bases removed from V and 5 bases from J, the gap between germline ends came to 10 bases. In nucleotides, the CDR3 is TGTGCCAGCAGTTTGGACATGAATGAAAAACTGTTTTTT. This translates into CASSLDMNEKLFF.

This clone turned up a few times. This chain connects TRBV27 to TRBJ1-6; D is undetermined. Germline assignment: CDR1 MNHEY and CDR2 SMNVEV (reference sequence). Trimming removed 10 bases from V and 7 bases from J, with 17 bases in between. The length of the CDR3 is 14 residues. Here the CDR3 reads CATKEGLTNSPLHF. The CDR3 region has the DNA TGTGCCACCAAGGAAGGACTGACAAATTCACCCCTCCACTTT.